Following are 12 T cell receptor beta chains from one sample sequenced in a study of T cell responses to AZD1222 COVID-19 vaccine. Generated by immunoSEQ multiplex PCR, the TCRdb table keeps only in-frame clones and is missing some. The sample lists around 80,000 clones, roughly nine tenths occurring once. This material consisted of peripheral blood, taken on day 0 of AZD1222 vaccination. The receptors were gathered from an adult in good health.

The CDR3 region has the DNA TGTGCCAGCAGCTCAGGGTCCCTTTCCACAACTAATGAAAAACTGTTTTTT. Amino acid sequence: CASSSGSLSTTNEKLFF. This chain joins TRBV5-5 and TRBJ1-4, with D possibly TRBD1 on 5 matching bases. CDR1 is SGHKS and CDR2 is YYEKEE in the germline V gene (reference sequence). V lost 3 bases to trimming and J lost 0 bases, with 15 bases between them. This CDR3 has 17 amino acids.

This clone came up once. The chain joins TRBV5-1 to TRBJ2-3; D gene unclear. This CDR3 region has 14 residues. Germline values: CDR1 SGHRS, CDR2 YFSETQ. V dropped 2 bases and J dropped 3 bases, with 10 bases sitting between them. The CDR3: CASSFSDQTDTQYF. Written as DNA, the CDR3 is TGCGCCAGCAGCTTCTCCGACCAGACAGATACGCAGTATTTT.

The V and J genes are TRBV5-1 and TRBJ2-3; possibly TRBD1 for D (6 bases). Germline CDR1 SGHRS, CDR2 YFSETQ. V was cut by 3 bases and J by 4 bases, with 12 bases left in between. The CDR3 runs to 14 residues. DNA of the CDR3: TGCGCCAGCAGCTCAACAGGGCCTCCAGATACGCAGTATTTT. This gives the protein CASSSTGPPDTQYF.

CDR3 DNA: TGTGCCAGCAGCTTATGGGGTGGGGCAGAGACCCAGTACTTC. Residues: CASSLWGGAETQYF. The V call is TRBV7-9, the J call TRBJ2-5; D might be TRBD1 (5 bases). Germline CDR1 reads SEHNR; CDR2 reads FQNEAQ (reference sequence). This CDR3 is built from 14 residues. Trimming removed 2 bases at V and 4 bases at J, with 11 bases between. Full variable domain (missing parts from reference TRBV7-9 and TRBJ2-5): DTGVSQNPRHKITKRGQNVTFRCDPISEHNRLYWYRQTLGQGPEFLTYFQNEAQLEKSRLLSDRFSAERPKGSFSTLEIQRTEQGDSAMYLCASSLWGGAETQYFGPGTRLLVL.

This CDR3 is CASSQSGTNINQPQHF. The CDR3 region has the DNA TGTGCCAGCAGCCAGTCCGGGACAAACATTAATCAGCCCCAGCATTTT. This sequence joins TRBV13 and TRBJ1-5, with D possibly TRBD1 on 6 matching bases. Trimming removed 5 bases at V and 4 bases at J, with 18 bases between. CDR1 is PRHDT, CDR2 FYEKMQ, per germline (reference sequence). The CDR3 is 16 amino acids.

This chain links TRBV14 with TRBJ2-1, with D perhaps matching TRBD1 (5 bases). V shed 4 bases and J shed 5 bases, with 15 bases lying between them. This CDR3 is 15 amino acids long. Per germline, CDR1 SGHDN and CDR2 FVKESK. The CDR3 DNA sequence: TGTGCCAGCAGCCCGACCAAGGGGAAGAACAATGAGCAGTTCTTC. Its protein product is CASSPTKGKNNEQFF. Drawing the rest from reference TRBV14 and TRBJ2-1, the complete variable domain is EAGVTQFPSHSVIEKGQTVTLRCDPISGHDNLYWYRRVMGKEIKFLLHFVKESKQDESGMPNNRFLAERTGGTYSTLKVQPAELEDSGVYFCASSPTKGKNNEQFFGPGTRLTVL.

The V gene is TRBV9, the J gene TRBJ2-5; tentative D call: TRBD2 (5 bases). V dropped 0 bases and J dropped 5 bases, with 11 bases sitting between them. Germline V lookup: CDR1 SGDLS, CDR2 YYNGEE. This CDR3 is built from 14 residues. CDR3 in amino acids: CASSVEGSAETQYF. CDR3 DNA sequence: TGTGCCAGCAGCGTAGAGGGTAGCGCGGAGACCCAGTACTTC.

The CDR3 DNA reads as TGTGCCAGCGAAGACAGGGGCTACAATGAGCAGTTCTTC. Residues: CASEDRGYNEQFF. The chain joins TRBV21-1 to TRBJ2-1; TRBD1 is the table's D call, not checked against the DNA. TRBV21-1 is a listed pseudogene. The CDR3 is made up of 13 amino acids.

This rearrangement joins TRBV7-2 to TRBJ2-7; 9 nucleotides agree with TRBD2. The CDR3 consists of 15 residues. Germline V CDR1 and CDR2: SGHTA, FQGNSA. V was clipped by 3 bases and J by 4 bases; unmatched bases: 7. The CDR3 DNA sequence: TGTGCCAGCAGCTTCTCTGCGGGGGGGGATTACGAGCAGTACTTC. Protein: CASSFSAGGDYEQYF.

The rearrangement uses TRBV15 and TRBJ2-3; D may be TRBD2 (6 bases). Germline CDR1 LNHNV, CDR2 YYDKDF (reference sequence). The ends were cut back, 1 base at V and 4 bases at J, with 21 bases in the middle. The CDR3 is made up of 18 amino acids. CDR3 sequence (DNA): TGTGCCACCAGCAGAGGCTCTGGGCAGGCGGGGTTCCCAGATACGCAGTATTTT. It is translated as CATSRGSGQAGFPDTQYF.

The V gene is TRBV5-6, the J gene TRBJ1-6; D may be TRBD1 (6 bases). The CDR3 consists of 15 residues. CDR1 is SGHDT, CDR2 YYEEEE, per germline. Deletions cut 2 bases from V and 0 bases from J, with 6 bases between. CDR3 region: CASSFRGSYNSPLHF. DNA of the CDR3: TGTGCCAGCAGCTTCAGGGGCTCCTATAATTCACCCCTCCACTTT.

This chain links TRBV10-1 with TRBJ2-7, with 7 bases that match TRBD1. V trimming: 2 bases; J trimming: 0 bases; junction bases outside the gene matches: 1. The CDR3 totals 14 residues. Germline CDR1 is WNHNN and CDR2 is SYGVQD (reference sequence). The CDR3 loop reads CASSEGQASYEQYF. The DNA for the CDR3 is TGCGCCAGCAGTGAGGGACAGGCCTCCTACGAGCAGTACTTC.